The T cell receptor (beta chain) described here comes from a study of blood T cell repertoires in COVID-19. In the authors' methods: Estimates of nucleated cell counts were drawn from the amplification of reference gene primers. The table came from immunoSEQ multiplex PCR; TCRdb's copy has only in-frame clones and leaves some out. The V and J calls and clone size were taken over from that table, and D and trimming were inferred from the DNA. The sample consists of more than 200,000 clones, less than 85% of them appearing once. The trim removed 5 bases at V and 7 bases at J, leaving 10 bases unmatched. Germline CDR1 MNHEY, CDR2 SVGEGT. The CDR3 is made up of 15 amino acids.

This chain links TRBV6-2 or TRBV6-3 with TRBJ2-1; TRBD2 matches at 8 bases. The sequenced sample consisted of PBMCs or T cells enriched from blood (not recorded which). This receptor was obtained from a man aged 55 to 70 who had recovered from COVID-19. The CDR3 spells CASSKTGTRDNEQFF. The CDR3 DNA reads TGTGCCAGCAGTAAGACCGGGACTAGGGATAATGAGCAGTTCTTC.